Following are 30 T cell receptor beta chains from one sample sequenced in a study of CD8+ T cells in alopecia areata. Isolated RNA was reverse transcribed into cDNA used as the sequencing template. Repertoires were generated with immunoSEQ multiplex PCR, while TCRdb's copy carries only in-frame clones and drops some. Among approximately 140,000 clones listed, roughly 82% were seen once. This sample's treatment: oral pan-JAK inhibitor, 5-10 mg twice daily. The starting material was CD8+ T cells sorted from blood, obtained at week 4, from a patient treated with tofacitinib. The receptors originated from a human donor with alopecia areata.

The chain uses TRBV7-8 and TRBJ2-7, with D perhaps TRBD1 or TRBD2 (6 bases each). Trimming stripped 6 bases from V and 4 bases from J, with 13 bases between. The CDR3 runs to 13 residues. Germline CDR1 is SGHVS and CDR2 is FQNEAQ. CDR3 in amino acids: CASRSGEAYEQYF. Written as DNA, the CDR3 is TGTGCCAGCAGATCAGGGGAGGCGTACGAGCAGTACTTC.

The chain joins TRBV7-2 to TRBJ2-7; unclear D gene. Germline V gene sequence: CDR1 SGHTA, CDR2 FQGNSA. Trimming stripped 7 bases from V and 2 bases from J, with 15 bases between. The CDR3 is made up of 14 amino acids. The CDR3 loop is CASTNVPAAYEQYF. As DNA, the CDR3 is TGTGCCAGCACCAACGTACCAGCCGCCTACGAGCAGTACTTC.

The J gene is TRBJ2-5, the V gene TRBV29-1; 9 bases fit TRBD2. Germline lookup yields CDR1 SQVTM and CDR2 ANQGSEA. Losses at the gene ends were 1 base for V and 1 base for J; bases not matched to a gene: 13. The CDR3 totals 18 residues. The CDR3 coding sequence is TGCAGCGTTGAAGGGCGGGTAGCGGGGGCCGGCGTCCAAGAGACCCAGTACTTC. Its translation: CSVEGRVAGAGVQETQYF.

The V and J genes are TRBV4-1 and TRBJ2-5; 11 bases fit TRBD2. Germline lookup yields CDR1 MGHRA and CDR2 YSYEKL. Germline trimming cut 3 bases from V and 1 base from J; bases unmatched to any gene: 4. The length of the CDR3 is 16 residues. The CDR3 region has the DNA TGCGCCAGCAGCCAGACTAGCGGGGTCCCCCAAGAGACCCAGTACTTC. Its translation: CASSQTSGVPQETQYF.

This chain uses TRBV29-1 with TRBJ2-4, with D perhaps TRBD2 (6 bases). With 7 bases removed from V and 5 bases from J, the gap between germline ends came to 24 bases. This CDR3 is built from 16 residues. The germline V gene has CDR1 SQVTM and CDR2 ANQGSEA. The CDR3, as DNA: TGCAGCGCAACGGGGTGGCAGGGAGGACCCGAAAACATTCAGTACTTC. As protein: CSATGWQGGPENIQYF.

The rearrangement links TRBV7-3 to TRBJ2-1; no reliable D call. Trimming took 5 bases from V and 1 from J, leaving 12 bases between them. In germline, CDR1 is SGHTA, CDR2 FQGTGA. There are 15 residues in the CDR3. CDR3 DNA: TGTGCCAGCAGCGCGGACGGAAATTCCTACAATGAGCAGTTCTTC. It codes for CASSADGNSYNEQFF.

The chain is built from TRBV5-1 and TRBJ2-1; D might be TRBD2 (6 bases). V lost 4 bases and J lost 9, with 17 bases in between. Per the germline V gene, CDR1 is SGHRS and CDR2 is YFSETQ. The CDR3 has 14 amino acids. Here the CDR3 DNA reads TGCGCCAGCAGCCAAGGACGGGAGTCCAGTGAGCAGTTCTTC. The encoded protein is CASSQGRESSEQFF.

The chain uses TRBV7-9 and TRBJ2-5, with 8 bases aligning to TRBD2. CDR3 length: 16 residues. CDR1 SEHNR and CDR2 FQNEAQ come from the germline V gene (reference sequence). Losses at the gene ends were 5 bases for V and 2 bases for J; bases not matched to a gene: 10. The CDR3 region has the DNA TGTGCCAGCAGCACAAACCAGCGGGGGCTTCAAGAGACCCAGTACTTC. Its protein is CASSTNQRGLQETQYF.

The V call is TRBV30, the J call TRBJ1-1; perhaps TRBD1 as D (5 bases). The CDR3 has 14 amino acids. With 0 bases removed from V and 1 base from J, the gap between germline ends came to 9 bases. Germline V gene sequence: CDR1 GTSNPN, CDR2 SVGIG (reference sequence). CDR3 nucleotide sequence: TGTGCCTGGAGTGTGGGGGTAGGGAACACTGAAGCTTTCTTT. It is translated as CAWSVGVGNTEAFF.

V usage is TRBV27 and J usage is TRBJ2-3, with D unclear. V was clipped by 0 bases and J by 3 bases, with 10 bases between them. Germline CDR1 and CDR2: MNHEY and SMNVEV (reference sequence). This CDR3 spans 15 amino acids. Here the CDR3 reads CASSLSAFRTDTQYF. The CDR3 DNA reads TGTGCCAGCAGTTTATCGGCATTTAGAACAGATACGCAGTATTTT.

This clone has a handful of counts. Written as DNA, the CDR3 is TGTGCCAGCAGACAAAGCGGGGGTTCCTACAATGAGCAGTTCTTC. Its protein product is CASRQSGGSYNEQFF. The rearrangement links TRBV2 to TRBJ2-1; 8 nucleotides match TRBD2. This CDR3 comprises 15 residues. The germline gives CDR1 SNHLY, CDR2 FYNNEI. V trimming: 6 bases; J trimming: 1 base; junction bases outside the gene matches: 5.

This chain links TRBV10-3 with TRBJ2-7, with TRBD1 identical over 9 bases. Unmatched junction bases numbered 3, after V lost 4 bases and J lost 2 bases. The CDR3 is 14 residues long. Germline V lookup: CDR1 ENHRY, CDR2 SYGVKD. The CDR3 DNA follows: TGTGCCATCAGTGGACAGGGGGAACCCTACGAGCAGTACTTC. Translation: CAISGQGEPYEQYF.

This clone was seen more than once but under ten times. This specimen includes other DNA sequences encoding the same CDR3. V and J are TRBV25-1 and TRBJ2-2, with D uncertain. Trimming removed 3 bases at V and 8 bases at J, with 16 bases between. The CDR3 contains 15 residues. Germline V CDR1 and CDR2: MGHDK, SYGVNS. The CDR3 here is CASSEAPGRRGELFF. The CDR3 DNA sequence: TGTGCCAGCAGTGAGGCTCCGGGTCGGCGGGGGGAGCTGTTTTTT. Combining the CDR3 with reference TRBV25-1 and TRBJ2-2 gives the whole variable domain EADIYQTPRYLVIGTGKKITLECSQTMGHDKMYWYQQDPGMELHLIHYSYGVNSTEKGDLSSESTVSRIRTEHFPLTLESARPSHTSQYLCASSEAPGRRGELFFGEGSRLTVL.

The V and J genes are TRBV7-9 and TRBJ2-2; 7 nucleotides line up with TRBD1. The CDR3 runs 17 residues. The V segment lost 5 bases and the J segment 0 bases; nucleotides outside the gene matches: 9. Germline CDR1 and CDR2: SEHNR and FQNEAQ (reference sequence). CDR3 sequence: CASSTGTALTNTGELFF. CDR3 nucleotides: TGTGCCAGCAGCACCGGGACAGCCTTAACGAACACCGGGGAGCTGTTTTTT.

The V and J genes are TRBV27 and TRBJ2-5; D is perhaps TRBD1 or TRBD2 (5 bases each). CDR3 length: 14 amino acids. In germline, CDR1 is MNHEY, CDR2 SMNVEV (reference sequence). V was trimmed by 8 bases and J by 3 bases, leaving 16 bases between them. CDR3 in DNA: TGTGCCAGCGGTCCGTGGGGGATGAAAGAGACCCAGTACTTC. Amino acid sequence: CASGPWGMKETQYF.

This chain joins TRBV7-9 and TRBJ2-7; D is uncertain. Germline lookup yields CDR1 SEHNR and CDR2 FQNEAQ (reference sequence). V was pared by 5 bases and J by 3 bases, with 11 bases between. This CDR3 comprises 13 residues. CDR3 coding DNA: TGTGCCAGCAGCAAAGACGGGCGCTACGAGCAGTACTTC. Encoded protein: CASSKDGRYEQYF. Full variable domain (outside the CDR3, taken from reference TRBV7-9 and TRBJ2-7): DTGVSQNPRHKITKRGQNVTFRCDPISEHNRLYWYRQTLGQGPEFLTYFQNEAQLEKSRLLSDRFSAERPKGSFSTLEIQRTEQGDSAMYLCASSKDGRYEQYFGPGTRLTVT.

The chain uses TRBV5-6 and TRBJ1-2; 10 positions agree with TRBD1. CDR3 length: 14 residues. V shed 4 bases, J shed 6 bases, and the junction held 6 bases outside the gene matches. Germline V gene data show CDR1 as SGHDT and CDR2 as YYEEEE. CDR3 DNA: TGTGCCAGCAGCACGGACAGGGGGATCGATGGCTACACCTTC. Its translation: CASSTDRGIDGYTF.

The V gene is TRBV7-6, the J gene TRBJ2-2, with D tentatively TRBD2 (6 bases). Trimming shortened V by 5 bases and J by 2 bases, and 9 bases separated the two germline ends. Germline loops: CDR1 SGHVS, CDR2 FNYEAQ. The CDR3 is made up of 14 amino acids. The CDR3 protein is CASSAAGNTGELFF. The DNA for the CDR3 is TGTGCCAGCAGCGCCGCGGGAAACACCGGGGAGCTGTTTTTT.

For this clone: In the same sample, other DNA sequences code for this CDR3. The chain has TRBV5-1 and TRBJ2-7; 9 bases agree with TRBD1. V was pared by 4 bases and J by 3 bases, with 5 bases of the junction left unmatched. CDR3 size: 14 residues. Looked up from germline, CDR1 is SGHRS and CDR2 is YFSETQ. The CDR3 bases are TGCGCCAGCAGCGCCGGGACAGGGAGCTACGAGCAGTACTTC. Translating gives CASSAGTGSYEQYF.

The chain links TRBV19 to TRBJ2-7; D is uncertain. The V gene's germline CDR1 is LNHDA and CDR2 SQIVND (reference sequence). Trimming pared 3 bases from V and 6 bases from J, leaving 9 bases between. This CDR3 is 12 amino acids long. The CDR3 DNA is TGTGCCAGTAGTATCTTGGGAAGCGAGCAGTACTTC. Translation: CASSILGSEQYF.

This clone was seen only a few times. The chain joins TRBV5-6 to TRBJ2-7, with 7 bases lining up with TRBD2. Germline V gene sequence: CDR1 SGHDT, CDR2 YYEEEE. The junction had 10 bases not matched to a gene; V was cut back by 5 bases and J by 5 bases. This CDR3 has 14 amino acids. The CDR3 nucleotides read TGTGCCAGCAGACCTTGGGGAGGGATCAACGAGCAGTACTTC. It encodes CASRPWGGINEQYF. Full variable domain (remainder filled in from reference TRBV5-6 and TRBJ2-7): DAGVTQSPTHLIKTRGQQVTLRCSPKSGHDTVSWYQQALGQGPQFIFQYYEEEERQRGNFPDRFSGHQFPNYSSELNVNALLLGDSALYLCASRPWGGINEQYFGPGTRLTVT.

This sequence joins TRBV7-9 and TRBJ2-7, with TRBD1 matching over 8 bases. The CDR3 extends over 15 amino acids. CDR1 SEHNR and CDR2 FQNEAQ come from the germline V gene (reference sequence). The junction had 11 bases not matched to a gene; V was cut back by 5 bases and J by 5 bases. CDR3 DNA sequence: TGTGCCAGCAGCGCCCCCGAGACAGGGGACGACGAGCAGTACTTC. Protein product: CASSAPETGDDEQYF.

This chain joins TRBV6-5 and TRBJ1-3, with TRBD1 matching 9 bases. The CDR3 is 16 amino acids. V lost 2 bases to trimming and J lost 2 bases; unmatched junction nucleotides: 4. Per germline, CDR1 MNHEY and CDR2 SVGAGI. The chain's CDR3 is CASSYPGTGPGNTIYF. The CDR3 region has the DNA TGTGCCAGCAGTTACCCCGGGACAGGGCCTGGAAACACCATATATTTT.

The chain recombines TRBV4-1 with TRBJ2-7; D possibly corresponds to TRBD1 (6 bases). The CDR3 is made up of 15 amino acids. Germline V gene lookup returns CDR1 MGHRA and CDR2 YSYEKL. V was cut by 5 bases and J by 6 bases, with 20 bases left in between. DNA of the CDR3: TGCGCCAGCAGCTCTAATTCGGACAGCCCCCCCGAGCAGTACTTC. The encoded protein is CASSSNSDSPPEQYF.

This clone turned up a few times. CDR3 nucleotide sequence: TGCAGCGTTGTAGGACATACCAAAAACATTCAGTACTTC. Its protein is CSVVGHTKNIQYF. The chain recombines TRBV29-1 with TRBJ2-4; a possible D gene is TRBD1 (5 bases). CDR3 length equals 13 residues. Looked up from germline, CDR1 is SQVTM and CDR2 is ANQGSEA. V lost 4 bases, J lost 2 bases, and 9 bases lay in between. Full variable domain (missing parts from reference TRBV29-1 and TRBJ2-4): SAVISQKPSRDICQRGTSLTIQCQVDSQVTMMFWYRQQPGQSLTLIATANQGSEATYESGFVIDKFPISRPNLTFSTLTVSNMSPEDSSIYLCSVVGHTKNIQYFGAGTRLSVL.

The V and J genes are TRBV6-1 and TRBJ2-3, with 12 bases that match TRBD2. Trimming cost V 9 bases and J 4 bases; bases outside gene matches: 5. CDR3 length: 14 residues. Germline V gives CDR1 MNHNS, CDR2 SASEGT. The CDR3 nucleotides read TGTGCCAGTCTACTAGCGGGGGGTCCAGATACGCAGTATTTT. Encoded protein: CASLLAGGPDTQYF.

The CDR3 protein is CASSQYGGSYNEQFF. CDR3 bases: TGCGCCAGCAGCCAATATGGAGGGTCCTACAATGAGCAGTTCTTC. The chain is built from TRBV4-1 and TRBJ2-1; a possible D gene is TRBD2 (6 bases). Germline-derived CDR1 and CDR2 are MGHRA and YSYEKL. V was clipped by 2 bases and J by 1 base, with 9 bases between them. This CDR3 region has 15 residues.

This sequence joins TRBV7-2 and TRBJ2-5; TRBD2 agrees at 7 bases. CDR3 size: 16 residues. Germline CDR1 and CDR2: SGHTA and FQGNSA. V shed 1 base, J shed 1 base, and the junction held 6 bases outside the gene matches. The CDR3 loop is CASSLDGGWPQETQYF. The CDR3 coding sequence is TGTGCCAGCAGCTTAGACGGGGGGTGGCCCCAAGAGACCCAGTACTTC.

This chain connects TRBV7-9 to TRBJ2-1; no reliable D call. CDR3 length: 12 amino acids. V was trimmed by 5 bases and J by 8 bases, leaving 10 bases between them. CDR1 and CDR2 from the germline V gene are SEHNR and FQNEAQ (reference sequence). The CDR3 DNA sequence: TGTGCCAGCAGCCCCCCTTGGGATGAGCAGTTCTTC. Its protein product is CASSPPWDEQFF.

The gene calls are TRBV25-1 and TRBJ2-1; 13 bases fit TRBD2. Germline values: CDR1 MGHDK, CDR2 SYGVNS. The length of the CDR3 is 14 residues. Trimming removed 8 bases from V and 8 bases from J; junction bases left unmatched: 6. CDR3 in DNA: TGTGCCAGCGGAACTAGCGGGGGGGCGGATGAGCAGTTCTTC. Translating it yields CASGTSGGADEQFF.